This T cell receptor (beta chain) comes out of a study of T cell responses to AZD1222 COVID-19 vaccine. The study, taken as a whole, reports: Most donors were white British, females outnumbered males, and clonal diversity was possibly underestimated. Baseline seropositivity characterized only 5 to 7 AZD1222 recipients. Dominant CD4 TCR responses targeted spike regions 160-218 and 743-854.

Note on this clone: Antigen specificity is unknown.

Sequenced by immunoSEQ multiplex PCR; TCRdb stores in-frame clones only, minus some. In the table there are 100,000 to 150,000 clones, about 85% of which are singletons. This CDR3 region has 13 residues. V was clipped by 3 bases and J by 2 bases, with 8 bases between them. CDR1 SGHRS and CDR2 YFSETQ come from the germline V gene. The V gene is TRBV5-1, the J gene TRBJ2-5, with D perhaps matching TRBD2 (5 bases). The specimen was peripheral blood, collected on day 0 of AZD1222 vaccination. The TCR originated in an adult in good health. For the CDR3, the DNA is TGCGCCAGCAGCTCGGGGATTCAAGAGACCCAGTACTTC. This gives the protein CASSSGIQETQYF.